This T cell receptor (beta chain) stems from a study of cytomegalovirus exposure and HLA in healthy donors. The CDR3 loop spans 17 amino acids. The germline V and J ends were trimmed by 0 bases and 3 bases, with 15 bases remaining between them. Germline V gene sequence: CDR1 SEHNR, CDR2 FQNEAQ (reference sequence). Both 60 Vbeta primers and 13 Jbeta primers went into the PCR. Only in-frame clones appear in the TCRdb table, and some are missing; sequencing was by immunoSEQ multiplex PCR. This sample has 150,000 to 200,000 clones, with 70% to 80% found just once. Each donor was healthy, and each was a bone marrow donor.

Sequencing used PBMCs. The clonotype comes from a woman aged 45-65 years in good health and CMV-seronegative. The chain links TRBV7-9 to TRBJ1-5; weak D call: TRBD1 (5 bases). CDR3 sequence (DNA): TGTGCCAGCAGCTTAGCGCTCGGGGGGGTCGTCAATCAGCCCCAGCATTTT. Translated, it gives CASSLALGGVVNQPQHF.